This T cell receptor (beta chain) was documented in a study of blood T cells in healthy people across ages. Whole-study context: Template switching caught about one barcoded beta molecule for each two T cells. General study points: Whereas aged donors had fewer naive CD4+ cells, long-lived donors had more of them and higher diversity. For the donors, CMV status was unknown and possibly confounded expanded clonotype changes.

Together with a sample-barcoded 5' primer, a J-beta primer mix was included in a second PCR lasting about 7 to 11 cycles. TCRdb recomputed calls from the 5' RACE reads with MiXCR, one row per CDR3 protein. This sample has fewer than 1.5 million distinct CDR3 sequences, with roughly 40% found just once. As for this clonotype: Its antigen is unknown. Mismatch with germline at one junction end may stem from a read error.

Germline loops: CDR1 MNHEY, CDR2 SMNVEV (reference sequence). There are 13 residues in the CDR3. The source of this sequence is a young woman in good health. The genes are TRBV27 and TRBJ1-6; D is possibly TRBD1 (5 bases). Source material: blood. DNA for the CDR3: TGTGCCAGCAGTTGGGACCTAAGAGCACCCCCCCACTTT. As protein: CASSWDLRAPPHF.